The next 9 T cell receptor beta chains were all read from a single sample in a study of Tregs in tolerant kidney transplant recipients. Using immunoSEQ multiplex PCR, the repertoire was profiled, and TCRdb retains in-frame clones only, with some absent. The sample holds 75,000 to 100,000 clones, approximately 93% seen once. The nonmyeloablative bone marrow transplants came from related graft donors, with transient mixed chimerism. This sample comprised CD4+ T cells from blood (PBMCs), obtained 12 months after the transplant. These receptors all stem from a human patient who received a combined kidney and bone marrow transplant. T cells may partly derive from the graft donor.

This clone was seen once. The CDR3 loop is CASSLAVGGATDTQYF. The CDR3, as DNA: TGTGCCAGCAGCTTAGCCGTCGGGGGGGCCACAGATACGCAGTATTTT. The rearrangement links TRBV7-6 to TRBJ2-3; TRBD2 matches 8 bases. Per germline, CDR1 SGHVS and CDR2 FNYEAQ. V was pared by 0 bases and J by 2 bases, with 4 bases of the junction left unmatched. This CDR3 is built from 16 residues.

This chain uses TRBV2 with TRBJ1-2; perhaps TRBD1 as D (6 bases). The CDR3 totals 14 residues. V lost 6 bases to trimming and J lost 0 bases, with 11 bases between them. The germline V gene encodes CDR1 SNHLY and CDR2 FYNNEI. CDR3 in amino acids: CASRRQEANYGYTF. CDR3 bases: TGTGCCAGCAGAAGACAGGAAGCTAACTATGGCTACACCTTC.

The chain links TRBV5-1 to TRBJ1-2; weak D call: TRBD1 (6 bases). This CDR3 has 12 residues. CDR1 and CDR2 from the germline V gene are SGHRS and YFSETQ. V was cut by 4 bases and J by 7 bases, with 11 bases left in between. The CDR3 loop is CASSNTGFGYTF. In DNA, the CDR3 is TGCGCCAGCAGCAACACAGGGTTTGGCTACACCTTC.

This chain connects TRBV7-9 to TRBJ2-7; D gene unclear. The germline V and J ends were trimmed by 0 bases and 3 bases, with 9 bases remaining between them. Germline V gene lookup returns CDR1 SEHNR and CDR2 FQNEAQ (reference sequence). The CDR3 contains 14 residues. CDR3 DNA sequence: TGTGCCAGCAGCTTAGCGGTACAGTACTACGAGCAGTACTTC. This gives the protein CASSLAVQYYEQYF.

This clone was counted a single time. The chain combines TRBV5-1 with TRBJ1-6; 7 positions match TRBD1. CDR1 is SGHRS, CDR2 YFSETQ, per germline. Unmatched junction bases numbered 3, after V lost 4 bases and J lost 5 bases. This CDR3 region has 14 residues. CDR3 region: CASSLGTDNSPLHF. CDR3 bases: TGCGCCAGCAGCCTGGGGACAGATAATTCACCCCTCCACTTT.

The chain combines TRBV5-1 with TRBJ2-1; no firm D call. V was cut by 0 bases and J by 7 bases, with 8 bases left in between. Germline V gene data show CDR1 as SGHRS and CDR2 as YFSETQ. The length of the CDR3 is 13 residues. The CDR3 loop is CASSLAVRNEQFF. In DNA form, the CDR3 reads TGCGCCAGCAGCTTGGCCGTTCGGAATGAGCAGTTCTTC.

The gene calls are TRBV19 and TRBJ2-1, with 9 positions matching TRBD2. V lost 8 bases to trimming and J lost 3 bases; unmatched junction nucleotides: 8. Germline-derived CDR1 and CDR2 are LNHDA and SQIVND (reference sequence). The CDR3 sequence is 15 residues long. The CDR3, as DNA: TGTGCCAGTGGGACTAGCTTTTGGTACTACAATGAGCAGTTCTTC. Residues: CASGTSFWYYNEQFF.

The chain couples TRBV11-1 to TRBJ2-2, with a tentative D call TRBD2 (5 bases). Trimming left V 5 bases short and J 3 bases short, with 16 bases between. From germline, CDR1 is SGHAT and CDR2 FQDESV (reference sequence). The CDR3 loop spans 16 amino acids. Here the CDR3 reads CASSLLRARHTGELFF. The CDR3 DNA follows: TGTGCCAGCAGCCTCTTGCGGGCTAGGCACACCGGGGAGCTGTTTTTT.

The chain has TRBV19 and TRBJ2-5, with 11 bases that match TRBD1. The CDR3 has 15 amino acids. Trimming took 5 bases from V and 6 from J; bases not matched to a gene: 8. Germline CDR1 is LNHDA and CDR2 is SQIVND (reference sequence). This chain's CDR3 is CASSRRTGGTKTQYF. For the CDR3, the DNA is TGTGCCAGTAGTCGCCGGACAGGGGGCACGAAGACCCAGTACTTC.